A selection of T cell receptor beta chains follows, all from one sample in a study of T cell responses to AZD1222 COVID-19 vaccine. Libraries were prepared by immunoSEQ multiplex PCR; TCRdb keeps only in-frame clonotypes and omits some of them. The sample includes 82,000 or so clones, 90% of them seen just once. The sequencing used peripheral blood, collected on day 0 of AZD1222 vaccination. Receptors originate from an adult in good health. Each CDR3 is given with its conserved first and last residue. Fields, in order: V gene, D gene, clone size, J gene, CDR3 DNA, CDR3 protein. A D gene is named only where the DNA matches it firmly. Clone size, where shown, is once, few, many, or a class for clones that have expanded.

V gene: TRBV7-2; D gene: -; clone size: once; J gene: TRBJ1-1; CDR3 DNA: TGTGCCAGCAGCTTAGTGGGGGAGAACACTGAAGCTTTCTTT; CDR3 protein: CASSLVGENTEAFF
V gene: TRBV4-1; D gene: -; clone size: once; J gene: TRBJ1-3; CDR3 DNA: TGCGCCAGCAGCCAAGAAGGAGGGTTATCGGGAAACACCATATATTTT; CDR3 protein: CASSQEGGLSGNTIYF
V gene: TRBV3-1/TRBV3-2; D gene: TRBD1; clone size: -; J gene: TRBJ1-4; CDR3 DNA: TGTGCCAGCAGCCCCGGTTTGAGGGGGCGAGGTGAAAAACTGTTTTTT; CDR3 protein: CASSPGLRGRGEKLFF
V gene: TRBV4-1; D gene: TRBD2; clone size: -; J gene: TRBJ2-7; CDR3 DNA: TGCGCCAGCAGCCAAGAGGAGTGGGGACTAGCGGGCGCCCGGTTTGAGCAGTACTTC; CDR3 protein: CASSQEEWGLAGARFEQYF
V gene: TRBV19; D gene: TRBD1; clone size: -; J gene: TRBJ1-2; CDR3 DNA: TGTGCCAGTAGTACCCGGACAGGCTCGAATGGCTACACCTTC; CDR3 protein: CASSTRTGSNGYTF
V gene: TRBV1; D gene: -; clone size: -; J gene: TRBJ2-5; CDR3 DNA: TGCACCAGCAGCCGGGGCCGGGGAGGCGAGACCCAGTACTTC; CDR3 protein: CTSSRGRGGETQYF
V gene: TRBV5-4; D gene: -; clone size: -; J gene: TRBJ1-2; CDR3 DNA: TGTGCCAGCAGCCCGACCTTACCCTTGGGTGGCTACACCTTC; CDR3 protein: CASSPTLPLGGYTF
V gene: TRBV28; D gene: -; clone size: -; J gene: TRBJ1-5; CDR3 DNA: TGTGCCAGCTTAGAGGGGTCCTACAATCAGCCCCAGCATTTT; CDR3 protein: CASLEGSYNQPQHF
V gene: TRBV28; D gene: -; clone size: -; J gene: TRBJ2-1; CDR3 DNA: TGTGCCAGCACCCTAAGAGGTCGCTACAATGAGCAGTTCTTC; CDR3 protein: CASTLRGRYNEQFF
V gene: TRBV10-3; D gene: -; clone size: -; J gene: TRBJ2-1; CDR3 DNA: TGTGCCACCCGGGGGAGCTATGGGGACAATGAGCAGTTCTTC; CDR3 protein: CATRGSYGDNEQFF
V gene: TRBV5-1; D gene: -; clone size: -; J gene: TRBJ2-2; CDR3 DNA: TGCGCCAGCAGCCCGAGGGGGTCCGCCGGGGAGCTGTTTTTT; CDR3 protein: CASSPRGSAGELFF
V gene: TRBV12-3/TRBV12-4; D gene: -; clone size: -; J gene: TRBJ2-1; CDR3 DNA: TGTGCCAGCAGTTTACTCCCCTACAATGAGCAGTTCTTC; CDR3 protein: CASSLLPYNEQFF
V gene: TRBV6-2/TRBV6-3; D gene: -; clone size: -; J gene: TRBJ1-1; CDR3 DNA: TGTGCCAGCAGTTTACCGGGGCCAAACACTGAAGCTTTCTTT; CDR3 protein: CASSLPGPNTEAFF
V gene: TRBV5-1; D gene: -; clone size: -; J gene: TRBJ1-2; CDR3 DNA: TGCGCCAGTGCCCGCCTGGGGGATGACTATGGCTACACCTTC; CDR3 protein: CASARLGDDYGYTF
V gene: TRBV5-1; D gene: -; clone size: -; J gene: TRBJ1-4; CDR3 DNA: TGCGCCAGCCGACAGTCCGGGACGGAAAATGAAAAACTGTTTTTT; CDR3 protein: CASRQSGTENEKLFF
V gene: TRBV6-1; D gene: -; clone size: -; J gene: TRBJ1-5; CDR3 DNA: TGTGCCAGCAGTGAAGCGTCGTTTTGGGGAAATCAGCCCCAGCATTTT; CDR3 protein: CASSEASFWGNQPQHF
V gene: TRBV7-7; D gene: -; clone size: -; J gene: TRBJ2-1; CDR3 DNA: TGTGCTAGCAGCTCCGGACTCTTCATAGGCCCCTACAATGAGCAGTTCTTC; CDR3 protein: CASSSGLFIGPYNEQFF
V gene: TRBV15; D gene: -; clone size: -; J gene: TRBJ1-1; CDR3 DNA: TGTGCCACCAGCAGACTTATGAACACTGAAGCTTTCTTT; CDR3 protein: CATSRLMNTEAFF
V gene: TRBV6-4; D gene: -; clone size: -; J gene: TRBJ2-1; CDR3 DNA: TGTGCCAGCAGTCGATCAGGGGCCTACAATGAGCAGTTCTTC; CDR3 protein: CASSRSGAYNEQFF
V gene: TRBV7-2; D gene: -; clone size: -; J gene: TRBJ1-4; CDR3 DNA: TGTGCCAGCAGCGCAACCGGGGAAAAACTGTTTTTT; CDR3 protein: CASSATGEKLFF
V gene: TRBV6-2/TRBV6-3; D gene: -; clone size: -; J gene: TRBJ1-5; CDR3 DNA: TGTGCCAGCAGTTACCTCCCCGGGGCCAGCAATCAGCCCCAGCATTTT; CDR3 protein: CASSYLPGASNQPQHF
V gene: TRBV23-1; D gene: -; clone size: -; J gene: TRBJ1-3; CDR3 DNA: TGCGCCAGCAGTCAATCTTCCGGTCCCGCTAAGACTGGAAACACCATATATTTT; CDR3 protein: CASSQSSGPAKTGNTIYF
V gene: TRBV6-5; D gene: -; clone size: -; J gene: TRBJ2-7; CDR3 DNA: TGTGCCAGCACCCGGGGGGCAGATTACGAGCAGTACTTC; CDR3 protein: CASTRGADYEQYF
V gene: TRBV19; D gene: -; clone size: -; J gene: TRBJ1-1; CDR3 DNA: TGTGCCAGTATAAAGGACGGGAACACTGAAGCTTTCTTT; CDR3 protein: CASIKDGNTEAFF
V gene: TRBV6-5; D gene: TRBD1; clone size: -; J gene: TRBJ1-2; CDR3 DNA: TGTGCCAGCAGTCAGGGACAGGGAGGCTACACCTTC; CDR3 protein: CASSQGQGGYTF
V gene: TRBV2; D gene: -; clone size: -; J gene: TRBJ2-7; CDR3 DNA: TGTGCCAGCAGACTACAGGGAACCTCCTACGAGCAGTACTTC; CDR3 protein: CASRLQGTSYEQYF
V gene: TRBV6-5; D gene: TRBD1; clone size: few; J gene: TRBJ1-1; CDR3 DNA: TGTGCCAGCAGTCCGAGACAGGGCCGGACTGAAGCTTTCTTT; CDR3 protein: CASSPRQGRTEAFF
V gene: TRBV6-1; D gene: -; clone size: once; J gene: TRBJ1-5; CDR3 DNA: TGTGCCAGCAGTGAAACGTTGAGGGGCAATCAGCCCCAGCATTTT; CDR3 protein: CASSETLRGNQPQHF
V gene: TRBV6-6; D gene: -; clone size: -; J gene: TRBJ1-1; CDR3 DNA: TGTGCCAGCAGTTACCAGGGGAACGCTGAAGCTTTCTTT; CDR3 protein: CASSYQGNAEAFF
V gene: TRBV28; D gene: -; clone size: once; J gene: TRBJ1-5; CDR3 DNA: TGTGCCAGCAGCCCGAACTACAATCAGCCCCAGCATTTT; CDR3 protein: CASSPNYNQPQHF
V gene: TRBV2; D gene: -; clone size: few; J gene: TRBJ1-3; CDR3 DNA: TGTGCCAGCAGGGGGGGCGGGATCAGCTCTGGAAACACCATATATTTT; CDR3 protein: CASRGGGISSGNTIYF
V gene: TRBV2; D gene: -; clone size: few; J gene: TRBJ1-6; CDR3 DNA: TGTGCCAGCACGGCAGGAGCTATTTCACCCCTCCACTTT; CDR3 protein: CASTAGAISPLHF
V gene: TRBV28; D gene: -; clone size: -; J gene: TRBJ1-2; CDR3 DNA: TGTGCCAGCAGTCTACTGACCTGGGGCTACACCTTC; CDR3 protein: CASSLLTWGYTF
V gene: TRBV6-8; D gene: TRBD1; clone size: -; J gene: TRBJ2-2; CDR3 DNA: TGTGCCAGCAGGTACACTGACCATGACAGGGCGTACCGGGGAGCTGTTTTT; CDR3 protein: CASRYTDHDRAYRGAVF
V gene: TRBV7-2; D gene: TRBD1; clone size: -; J gene: TRBJ1-2; CDR3 DNA: TGTGCCAGCAGCTTAGGGGGACAGGGTATTGGTGGCTACACCTTC; CDR3 protein: CASSLGGQGIGGYTF
V gene: TRBV19; D gene: TRBD1; clone size: -; J gene: TRBJ2-7; CDR3 DNA: TGTGCCACGAACGGCCGGGGACAGGGTCACTACGAGCAGTACTTC; CDR3 protein: CATNGRGQGHYEQYF
V gene: TRBV7-3; D gene: -; clone size: -; J gene: TRBJ2-2; CDR3 DNA: TGTGCCAGCAGCCTTAACAGGGCGAACACCGGGGAGCTGTTTTTT; CDR3 protein: CASSLNRANTGELFF
V gene: TRBV30; D gene: TRBD1; clone size: -; J gene: TRBJ2-6; CDR3 DNA: TGTGCCTGGGGGGACAGGGGGATTACTGGGGCCAACGTCCTGACTTTC; CDR3 protein: CAWGDRGITGANVLTF
V gene: TRBV2; D gene: -; clone size: -; J gene: TRBJ2-2; CDR3 DNA: TGTGCCAGCAGTGTGTGGGCGAACACCGGGGAGCTGTTTTTT; CDR3 protein: CASSVWANTGELFF
V gene: TRBV25-1; D gene: -; clone size: -; J gene: TRBJ2-3; CDR3 DNA: TGTGCCAGCAGTGGATCTAGGAGACCCAAGGCAGATACGCAGTATTTT; CDR3 protein: CASSGSRRPKADTQYF
V gene: TRBV13; D gene: TRBD1; clone size: -; J gene: TRBJ1-4; CDR3 DNA: TGTGCCAGCAGCTTCAGGACAGGAGCATCTAATGAAAAACTGTTTTTT; CDR3 protein: CASSFRTGASNEKLFF
V gene: TRBV7-2; D gene: -; clone size: -; J gene: TRBJ1-5; CDR3 DNA: TGTGCCAGCAGCTTAGGGTCGGGGGATAGCAATCAGCCCCAGCATTTT; CDR3 protein: CASSLGSGDSNQPQHF
V gene: TRBV3-1/TRBV3-2; D gene: -; clone size: -; J gene: TRBJ2-3; CDR3 DNA: TGTGCCAGCAGCCAAGATGCCACGAACACTCTTAGCACAGATACGCAGTATTTT; CDR3 protein: CASSQDATNTLSTDTQYF
V gene: TRBV11-2; D gene: -; clone size: -; J gene: TRBJ1-2; CDR3 DNA: TGTGCCAGCAGTCCACAGGGATCCCCCTATGGCTACACCTTC; CDR3 protein: CASSPQGSPYGYTF
V gene: TRBV19; D gene: -; clone size: -; J gene: TRBJ1-2; CDR3 DNA: TGTGCCAGTAGTATAGATGGGGGCTTAAGGGCTTACGGCTACACCTTC; CDR3 protein: CASSIDGGLRAYGYTF
V gene: TRBV5-1; D gene: -; clone size: -; J gene: TRBJ1-6; CDR3 DNA: TGCGCCAGCAGCTTGGGCATAATGGGGTATGGTTCACCCCTCCACTTT; CDR3 protein: CASSLGIMGYGSPLHF
V gene: TRBV19; D gene: TRBD1; clone size: -; J gene: TRBJ1-1; CDR3 DNA: TGTGCCAGTAGCGGGACGACAGGGGGAGCTTTCTTT; CDR3 protein: CASSGTTGGAFF
V gene: TRBV3-1/TRBV3-2; D gene: -; clone size: -; J gene: TRBJ2-1; CDR3 DNA: TGTGCCAGCAGCCACACCTCCGGCCCTCGAGGCAATGAGCAGTTCTTC; CDR3 protein: CASSHTSGPRGNEQFF
V gene: TRBV6-6; D gene: -; clone size: -; J gene: TRBJ2-1; CDR3 DNA: TGTGCCAGCTCGATCCAGAGCTCCTACAATGAGCAGTTCTTC; CDR3 protein: CASSIQSSYNEQFF
V gene: TRBV5-1; D gene: -; clone size: -; J gene: TRBJ1-3; CDR3 DNA: TGCGCCAGCAGCTTGGAAAGTCAGGCTGGCTCTGGAAACACCATATATTTT; CDR3 protein: CASSLESQAGSGNTIYF
V gene: TRBV30; D gene: TRBD1; clone size: -; J gene: TRBJ1-1; CDR3 DNA: TGTGCCTCGGACAGGGTGAGCACTGAAGCTTTCTTT; CDR3 protein: CASDRVSTEAFF
V gene: TRBV9; D gene: TRBD1; clone size: -; J gene: TRBJ1-6; CDR3 DNA: TGTGCCAGCAGCGCGGACAGGGGATATTCACCCCTCCACTTT; CDR3 protein: CASSADRGYSPLHF
V gene: TRBV2; D gene: -; clone size: -; J gene: TRBJ1-3; CDR3 DNA: TGTGCCAGCATTCCCGAGGGAAACACCATATATTTT; CDR3 protein: CASIPEGNTIYF
V gene: TRBV7-8; D gene: -; clone size: -; J gene: TRBJ2-7; CDR3 DNA: TGTGCCAGCAGCTTAGAAGTCTCAGGCACCTACGAGCAGTACTTC; CDR3 protein: CASSLEVSGTYEQYF
V gene: TRBV7-2; D gene: -; clone size: -; J gene: TRBJ2-5; CDR3 DNA: TGTGCCAGCAGTCTACTACCGGGACCAGATTTTCAAGAGACCCAGTACTTC; CDR3 protein: CASSLLPGPDFQETQYF
V gene: TRBV6-8; D gene: -; clone size: -; J gene: TRBJ2-7; CDR3 DNA: TGTGCCAGCCTCACGGGGACTTCCTACGAGCAGTACTTC; CDR3 protein: CASLTGTSYEQYF
V gene: TRBV7-2; D gene: -; clone size: -; J gene: TRBJ2-5; CDR3 DNA: TGTGCCAGCAGCTTGTGGACACGCAGGGCCCAGTACTTC; CDR3 protein: CASSLWTRRAQYF
V gene: TRBV28; D gene: TRBD1; clone size: -; J gene: TRBJ1-4; CDR3 DNA: TGTGCCAGCAGTCGGACAGGGGTAGATGAAAAACTGTTTTTT; CDR3 protein: CASSRTGVDEKLFF
V gene: TRBV2; D gene: -; clone size: -; J gene: TRBJ2-7; CDR3 DNA: TGTGCCAGCAGTGTAATCGGGGTAGGCTACGAGCAGTACTTC; CDR3 protein: CASSVIGVGYEQYF